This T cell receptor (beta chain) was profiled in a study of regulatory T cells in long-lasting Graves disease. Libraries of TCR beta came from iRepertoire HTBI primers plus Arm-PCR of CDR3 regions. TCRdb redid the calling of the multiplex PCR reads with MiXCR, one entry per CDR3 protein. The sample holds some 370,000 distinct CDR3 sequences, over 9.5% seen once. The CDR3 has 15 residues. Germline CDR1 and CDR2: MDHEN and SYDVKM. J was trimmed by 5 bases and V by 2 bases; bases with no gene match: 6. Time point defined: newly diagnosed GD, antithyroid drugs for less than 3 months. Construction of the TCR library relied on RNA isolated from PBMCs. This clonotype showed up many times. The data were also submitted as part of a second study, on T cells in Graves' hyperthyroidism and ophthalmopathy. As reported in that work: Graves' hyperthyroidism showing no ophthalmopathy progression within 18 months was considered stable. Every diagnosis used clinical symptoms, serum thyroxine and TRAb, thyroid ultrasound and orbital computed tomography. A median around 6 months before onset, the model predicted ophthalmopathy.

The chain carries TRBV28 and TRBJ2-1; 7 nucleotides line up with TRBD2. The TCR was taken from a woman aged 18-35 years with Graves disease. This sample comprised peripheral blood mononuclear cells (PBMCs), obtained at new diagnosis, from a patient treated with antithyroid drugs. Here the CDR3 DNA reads TGTGCCAGCAGTTTAGGAGGGAGGGCCAACAATGAGCAGTTCTTC. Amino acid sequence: CASSLGGRANNEQFF.